This entry describes one TCR beta chain. Its antigen is unknown. The record originates from a study of shared clonotypes between healthy human individuals. Study details: For every donor, three CD4 naive, three CD4 memory, two CD8 naive and one CD8 memory plates were used. Findings and caveats of the study: Measured sharing among donors was expected to vary with sequencing depth.

CDR1 MDHEN and CDR2 SYDVKM come from the germline V gene. J gave up 8 bases and V 6 bases, and 9 bases lay outside the gene matches. This CDR3 contains 14 residues. The repertoire was sequenced with immunoSEQ multiplex PCR; TCRdb's copy has only in-frame clones and lacks some. The sample contains 2 million or so clones, over 85% of which appear only once. Naive CD8 populations comprised CD45RO-negative cells positively selected for CCR7, excluding terminally differentiated effector memory CD45RA+ cells. Free of recent acute infections or vaccinations, the donors were healthy HIV-negative adults. This sequence originates from a young man in good health. The chain carries TRBV28 and TRBJ2-1; 8 nucleotides match TRBD1. The sequenced sample consisted of naive CD8+ T cells sorted from blood. CDR3: CASRGTGGSYEQFF. The CDR3 DNA follows: TGTGCCAGCAGAGGGACAGGAGGGTCATATGAGCAGTTCTTC.